This T cell receptor (beta chain) derives from a study of OX40 agonist ivuxolimab in advanced cancers. Looking at the study overall: Ivuxolimab doses were 0.01, 0.1, 0.3, 1.5, 3 or 10 mg/kg every 2 weeks. Previous treatment with anti-PD-1, anti-PD-L1 or anti-CTLA-4 therapy was allowed; more than 35% had received some. General study results and limits: Expanded peripheral T cells had an undetermined antigen specificity. The CD4+ and CD8+ T cells in the blood had expanded clonally by week 6 at 0.1 to 3.0 mg/kg.

The CDR3 is made up of 16 amino acids. Germline values: CDR1 SGHNT, CDR2 YYREEE (reference sequence). V was cut by 0 bases and J by 2 bases, with 14 bases left in between. Worth noting for this clone: Its antigen is currently unknown.

The method was immunoSEQ multiplex PCR; TCRdb's version includes in-frame clones alone and lacks a portion of them. The data hold over 65,000 clones, with more than 65% observed a single time. The rearrangement links TRBV5-4 to TRBJ2-5, with a tentative D call TRBD1 (7 bases). The origin of this receptor is an adult with an advanced solid tumor such as melanoma, head and neck, liver or kidney cancer. This specimen consisted of CD4+ or CD8+ T cells sorted from blood, obtained in a trial of the OX40 agonist ivuxolimab. The CDR3 spells CASSLGGDSLQETQYF. The CDR3 nucleotides are TGTGCCAGCAGCTTGGGGGGGGACAGCCTACAAGAGACCCAGTACTTC.